This is a list of T cell receptor beta chains from one sample in a study of cytomegalovirus exposure and HLA in healthy donors. Using immunoSEQ multiplex PCR, the repertoire was profiled, and TCRdb retains in-frame clones only, with some absent. The data show about 88,000 clones, 60% to 85% seen once. The specimen was PBMCs. The receptors were sampled from a woman in her thirties or forties in good health and CMV-seronegative. CDR3s leave out the opening cysteine and the closing phenylalanine or tryptophan. Size values are once, few and many counts, or a class for expanded clones, and some rows have none.

size	V	J	CDR3
NA	TRBV29-1	TRBJ2-1	SVPGGLLDVNEQF
few	TRBV19	TRBJ2-3	ASSRGDQDTQY
few	TRBV7-9	TRBJ2-5	ASSTIPGQETQY
NA	TRBV4-2	TRBJ1-1	ASSQAKQDGKAF
few	TRBV6-6	TRBJ1-2	ASSYDTSYGYT
NA	TRBV7-6	TRBJ2-5	ASSMTSGAVRETQY
NA	TRBV7-8	TRBJ2-5	ASSLAGGGVDETQY
NA	TRBV25-1	TRBJ1-3	ASSDLTGSRNTIY
NA	TRBV4-2	TRBJ1-5	ASSPLQGINQPQH
once	TRBV4-1	TRBJ1-1	ASSQVFQGSNTEAF
NA	TRBV29-1	TRBJ2-7	SAQGNKNEQY
NA	TRBV27	TRBJ1-5	ASSLLGQGKQPQH
once	TRBV5-4	TRBJ2-7	ASSLRNEGEQY
NA	TRBV19	TRBJ1-2	ASSILGQAYGYT
once	TRBV4-1	TRBJ2-1	ASSQVGDDREQF
NA	TRBV27	TRBJ2-1	ASSLSTGDAYNEQF
NA	TRBV10-2	TRBJ1-1	ASRDEGRATTEAF
NA	TRBV7-2	TRBJ2-1	ASSPDRGRSF
NA	TRBV6-5	TRBJ1-3	ASSRQGRGNTIY
NA	TRBV4-3	TRBJ2-7	ASSQDNSGTYEQY
few	TRBV1	TRBJ2-7	TSSQGATYEQY
NA	TRBV29-1	TRBJ1-2	SVVGQGARGYT
NA	TRBV12-5	TRBJ2-3	ASALGLAGGMSDTQY
few	TRBV5-1	TRBJ1-1	ASRTQGGGTEAF
NA	TRBV7-8	TRBJ2-2	ASSKEGGSNTGELF
NA	TRBV19	TRBJ2-7	ASSPAPTGSYEQY
NA	TRBV27	TRBJ1-1	ASRRLTGMNTEAF
NA	TRBV5-1	TRBJ2-5	ASSSGQQETQY
NA	TRBV4-2	TRBJ2-4	ASSQDTGRAQY
few	TRBV7-9	TRBJ2-3	ASSLGDREFTDTQY
NA	TRBV5-4	TRBJ2-1	ASSLRQDSYNEQF
few	TRBV5-1	TRBJ1-3	ASQPTQGGNTIY
NA	TRBV19	TRBJ2-1	ASSIQVYNEQF
NA	TRBV19	TRBJ1-2	ASSTGQENYGYT
NA	TRBV7-9	TRBJ1-1	ASSHGGPEAF
NA	TRBV7-6	TRBJ1-6	ASSNTGSDSPLH
NA	TRBV7-9	TRBJ2-5	ASSLVGTGDSKETQY